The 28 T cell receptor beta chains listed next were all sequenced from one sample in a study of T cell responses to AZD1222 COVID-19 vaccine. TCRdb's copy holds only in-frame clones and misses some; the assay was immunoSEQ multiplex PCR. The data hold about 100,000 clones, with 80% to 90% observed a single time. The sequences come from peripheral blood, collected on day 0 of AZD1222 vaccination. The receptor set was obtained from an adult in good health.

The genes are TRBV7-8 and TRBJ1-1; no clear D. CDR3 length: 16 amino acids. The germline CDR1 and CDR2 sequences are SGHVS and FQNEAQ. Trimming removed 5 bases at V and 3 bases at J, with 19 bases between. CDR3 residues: CASSAPRIGRDTEAFF. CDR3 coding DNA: TGTGCCAGCAGCGCTCCTCGGATAGGGAGAGACACTGAAGCTTTCTTT.

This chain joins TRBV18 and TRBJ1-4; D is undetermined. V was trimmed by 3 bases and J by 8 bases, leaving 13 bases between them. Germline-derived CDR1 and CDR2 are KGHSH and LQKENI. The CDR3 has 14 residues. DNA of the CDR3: TGTGCCAGCTCACCCGGACCACCGGCGGAAAAACTGTTTTTT. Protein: CASSPGPPAEKLFF.

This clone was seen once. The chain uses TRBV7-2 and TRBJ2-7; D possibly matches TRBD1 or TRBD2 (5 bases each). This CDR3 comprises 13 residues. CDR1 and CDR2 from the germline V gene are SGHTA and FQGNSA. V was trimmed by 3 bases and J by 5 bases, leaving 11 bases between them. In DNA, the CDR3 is TGTGCCAGCAGCTTCACGGGGACCCACGAGCAGTACTTC. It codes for CASSFTGTHEQYF.

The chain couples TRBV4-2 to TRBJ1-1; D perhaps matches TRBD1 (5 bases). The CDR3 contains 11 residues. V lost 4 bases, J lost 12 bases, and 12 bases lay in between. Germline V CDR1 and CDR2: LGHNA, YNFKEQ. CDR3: CASSLAGMSFF. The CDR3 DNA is TGTGCCAGCAGCCTTGCAGGGATGTCTTTCTTT.

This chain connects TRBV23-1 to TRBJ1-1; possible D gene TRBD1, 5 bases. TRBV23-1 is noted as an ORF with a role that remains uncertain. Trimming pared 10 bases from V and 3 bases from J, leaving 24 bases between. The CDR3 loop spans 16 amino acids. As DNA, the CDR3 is TGCGCCACCCATTTGGGGGGTTGTTTAAAGGACACTGAAGCTTTCTTT. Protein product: CATHLGGCLKDTEAFF.

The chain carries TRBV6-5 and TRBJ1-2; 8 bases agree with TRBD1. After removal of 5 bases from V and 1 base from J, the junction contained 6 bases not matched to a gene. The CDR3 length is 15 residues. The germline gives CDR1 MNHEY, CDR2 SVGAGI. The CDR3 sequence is CASSTRTGNNYGYTF. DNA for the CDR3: TGTGCCAGCAGTACCCGGACAGGGAATAACTATGGCTACACCTTC.

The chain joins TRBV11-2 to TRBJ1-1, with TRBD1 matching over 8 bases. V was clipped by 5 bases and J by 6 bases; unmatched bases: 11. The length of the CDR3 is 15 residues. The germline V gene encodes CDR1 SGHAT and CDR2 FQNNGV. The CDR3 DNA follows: TGTGCCAGCAGCCCATGGACAGGGTCCCTCCCTGAAGCTTTCTTT. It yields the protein CASSPWTGSLPEAFF.

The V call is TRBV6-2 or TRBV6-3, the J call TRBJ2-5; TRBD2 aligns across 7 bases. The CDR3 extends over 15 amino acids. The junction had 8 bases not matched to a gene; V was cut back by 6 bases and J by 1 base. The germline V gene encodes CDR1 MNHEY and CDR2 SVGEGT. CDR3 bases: TGTGCCAGCAGCAGGACTAGATTACTCCAAGAGACCCAGTACTTC. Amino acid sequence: CASSRTRLLQETQYF.

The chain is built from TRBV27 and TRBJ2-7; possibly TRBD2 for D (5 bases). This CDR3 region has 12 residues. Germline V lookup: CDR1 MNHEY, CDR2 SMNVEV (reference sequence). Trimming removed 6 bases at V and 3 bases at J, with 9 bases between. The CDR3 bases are TGTGCCAGCAGCCGGGGTTTCTACGAGCAGTACTTC. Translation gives CASSRGFYEQYF.

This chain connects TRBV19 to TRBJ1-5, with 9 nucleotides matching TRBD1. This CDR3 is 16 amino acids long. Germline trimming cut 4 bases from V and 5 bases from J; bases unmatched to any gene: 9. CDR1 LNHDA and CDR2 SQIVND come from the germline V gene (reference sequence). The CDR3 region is CASSRLGTGNDQPQHF. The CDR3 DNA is TGTGCCAGTAGTAGGCTCGGGACAGGGAACGATCAGCCCCAGCATTTT. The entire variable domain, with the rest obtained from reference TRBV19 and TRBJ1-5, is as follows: DGGITQSPKYLFRKEGQNVTLSCEQNLNHDAMYWYRQDPGQGLRLIYYSQIVNDFQKGDIAEGYSVSREKKESFPLTVTSAQKNPTAFYLCASSRLGTGNDQPQHFGDGTRLSIL.

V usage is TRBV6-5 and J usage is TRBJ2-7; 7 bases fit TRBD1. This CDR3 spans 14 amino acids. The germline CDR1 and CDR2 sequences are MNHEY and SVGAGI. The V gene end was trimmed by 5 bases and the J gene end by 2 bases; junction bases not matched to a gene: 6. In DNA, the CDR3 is TGTGCCAGCAGTCCTGGGACAGCCACCTACGAGCAGTACTTC. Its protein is CASSPGTATYEQYF.

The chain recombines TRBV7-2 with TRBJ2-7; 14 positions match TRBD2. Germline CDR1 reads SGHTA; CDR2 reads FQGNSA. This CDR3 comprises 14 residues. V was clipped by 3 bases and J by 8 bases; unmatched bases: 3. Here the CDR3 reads CASSLGLAGAQQYF. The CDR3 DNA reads TGTGCCAGCAGCTTGGGACTAGCGGGAGCCCAGCAGTACTTC.

The CDR3 DNA reads TGTGCCAGCAGCCCAGGCGGGGGGCGGATTGAAAAACTGTTTTTT. This sequence encodes CASSPGGGRIEKLFF. This sequence joins TRBV7-9 and TRBJ1-4; weak D call: TRBD1 (6 bases). The germline V gene encodes CDR1 SEHNR and CDR2 FQNEAQ (reference sequence). Deletions cut 5 bases from V and 7 bases from J, with 17 bases between. The CDR3 spans 15 residues.

DNA for the CDR3: TGTGCCAGCAGTTTTGCGGGGGCGGTTCAGCCCCAGCATTTT. It encodes CASSFAGAVQPQHF. This sequence joins TRBV27 and TRBJ1-5; D might be TRBD1 (6 bases). The V end lost 3 bases, the J end lost 6 bases, and 12 bases lay between the germline ends. The CDR3 contains 14 residues. The V gene's germline CDR1 is MNHEY and CDR2 SMNVEV (reference sequence).

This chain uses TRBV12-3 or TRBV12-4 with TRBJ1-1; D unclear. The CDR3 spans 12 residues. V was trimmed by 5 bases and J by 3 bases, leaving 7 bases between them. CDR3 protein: CASSPQDTEAFF. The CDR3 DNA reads TGTGCCAGCAGTCCTCAAGACACTGAAGCTTTCTTT.

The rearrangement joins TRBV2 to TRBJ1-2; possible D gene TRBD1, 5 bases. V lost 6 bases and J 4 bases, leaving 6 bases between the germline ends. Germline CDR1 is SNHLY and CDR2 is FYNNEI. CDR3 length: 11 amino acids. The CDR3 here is CASSRAYGYTF. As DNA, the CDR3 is TGTGCCAGCAGCAGGGCCTATGGCTACACCTTC.

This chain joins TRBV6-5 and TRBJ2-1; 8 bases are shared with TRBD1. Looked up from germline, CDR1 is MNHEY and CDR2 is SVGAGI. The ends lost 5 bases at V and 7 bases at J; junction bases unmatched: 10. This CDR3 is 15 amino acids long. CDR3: CASSRTGTRMNEQFF. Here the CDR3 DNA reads TGTGCCAGCAGTAGGACAGGGACGAGAATGAATGAGCAGTTCTTC.

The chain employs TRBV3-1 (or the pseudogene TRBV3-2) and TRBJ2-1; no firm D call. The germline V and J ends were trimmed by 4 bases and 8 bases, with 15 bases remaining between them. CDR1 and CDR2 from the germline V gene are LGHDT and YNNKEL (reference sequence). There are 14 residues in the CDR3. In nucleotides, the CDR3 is TGTGCCAGCAGCCTTACAACCGGAGTGCATGAGCAGTTCTTC. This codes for CASSLTTGVHEQFF.

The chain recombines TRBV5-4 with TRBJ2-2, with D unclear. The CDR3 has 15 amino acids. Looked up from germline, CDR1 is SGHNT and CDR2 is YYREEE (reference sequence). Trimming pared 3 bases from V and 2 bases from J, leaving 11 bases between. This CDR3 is CASSSGGVNTGELFF. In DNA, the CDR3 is TGTGCCAGCAGCTCGGGTGGGGTCAACACCGGGGAGCTGTTTTTT.

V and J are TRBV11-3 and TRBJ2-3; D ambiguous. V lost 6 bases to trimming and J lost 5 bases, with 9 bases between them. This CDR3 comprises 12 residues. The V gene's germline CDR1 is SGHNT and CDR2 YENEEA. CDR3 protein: CASSPQVDTQYF. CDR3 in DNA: TGTGCCAGCAGTCCTCAGGTAGATACGCAGTATTTT.

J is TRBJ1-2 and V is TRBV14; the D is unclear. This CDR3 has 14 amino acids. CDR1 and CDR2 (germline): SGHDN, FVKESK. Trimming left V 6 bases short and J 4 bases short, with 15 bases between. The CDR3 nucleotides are TGTGCCAGCAGTCCTCCAGCGGGCGGCTATGGCTACACCTTC. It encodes CASSPPAGGYGYTF.

CDR3 bases: TGTGCCAGCAGTGAACCCCTGGGGACAGGGGGGTACGAGCAGTACTTC. Translation gives CASSEPLGTGGYEQYF. J is TRBJ2-7 and V is TRBV6-1; 11 bases line up with TRBD1. J was trimmed by 4 bases and V by 2 bases; bases with no gene match: 7. This CDR3 has 16 amino acids. The germline V gene has CDR1 MNHNS and CDR2 SASEGT.

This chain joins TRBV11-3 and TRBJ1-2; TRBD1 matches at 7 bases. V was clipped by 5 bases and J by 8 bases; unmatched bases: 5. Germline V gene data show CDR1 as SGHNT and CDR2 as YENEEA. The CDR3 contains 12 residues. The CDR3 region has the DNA TGTGCCAGCAGCAGAAGGGACAGCGGCTACACCTTC. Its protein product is CASSRRDSGYTF.

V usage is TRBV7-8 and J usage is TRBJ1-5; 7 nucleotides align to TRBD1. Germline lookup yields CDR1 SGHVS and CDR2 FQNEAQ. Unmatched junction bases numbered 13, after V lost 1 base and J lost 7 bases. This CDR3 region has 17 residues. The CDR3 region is CASSLVTVTGLGQPQHF. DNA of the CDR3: TGTGCCAGCAGCTTAGTTACTGTGACAGGGCTGGGACAGCCCCAGCATTTT.

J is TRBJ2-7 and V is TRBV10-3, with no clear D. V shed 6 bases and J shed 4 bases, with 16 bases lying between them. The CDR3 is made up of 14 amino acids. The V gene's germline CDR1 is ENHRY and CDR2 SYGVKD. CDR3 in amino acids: CAIRGRLDGYEQYF. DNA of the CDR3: TGTGCCATCAGGGGCCGACTGGACGGGTACGAGCAGTACTTC.

CDR3 residues: CASSSTGGYEQYF. In DNA, the CDR3 is TGTGCCAGCAGTTCGACAGGGGGGTACGAGCAGTACTTC. The chain couples TRBV27 to TRBJ2-7; TRBD1 matches 9 bases. The length of the CDR3 is 13 residues. Germline V gene sequence: CDR1 MNHEY, CDR2 SMNVEV (reference sequence). V was clipped by 4 bases and J by 4 bases; unmatched bases: 2.

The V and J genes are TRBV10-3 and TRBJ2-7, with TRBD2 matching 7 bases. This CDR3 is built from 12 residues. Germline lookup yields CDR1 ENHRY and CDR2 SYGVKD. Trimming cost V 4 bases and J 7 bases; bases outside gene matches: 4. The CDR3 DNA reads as TGTGCCATCAGTGGTCCGGGGGGTGAGCAGTACTTC. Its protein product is CAISGPGGEQYF.

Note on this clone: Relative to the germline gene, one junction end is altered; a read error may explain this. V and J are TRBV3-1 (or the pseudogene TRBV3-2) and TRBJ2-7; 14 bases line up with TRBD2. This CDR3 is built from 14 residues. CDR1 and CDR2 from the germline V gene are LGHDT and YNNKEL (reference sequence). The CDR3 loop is CTSSRLAGGDEQYF. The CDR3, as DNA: TGTACCAGCAGCCGACTAGCGGGAGGGGACGAGCAGTACTTC.